The sequence of this TCR beta chain was determined in a study of T cell changes during pregnancy in multiple sclerosis. Trimming left V 5 bases short and J 4 bases short, with 15 bases between. CDR3 length: 15 residues. Germline lookup yields CDR1 MNHNY and CDR2 SVGAGI (reference sequence). The assay was immunoSEQ multiplex PCR, and TCRdb's table has in-frame clones only and misses some. The sample lists 85,000 to 130,000 clones, just under 95% seen once, with around 1.5% in the top ten. V and J are TRBV6-6 and TRBJ1-5; tentatively, D is TRBD1 (6 bases). This specimen was peripheral blood, taken after pregnancy. The sequence was obtained from a female donor with multiple sclerosis, enrolled in a pregnancy study. CDR3 sequence reads: CASSTVQGKNQPQHF. In DNA, the CDR3 is TGTGCCAGCAGTACGGTGCAGGGGAAAAATCAGCCCCAGCATTTT.